This record looks at one T cell receptor beta chain sequence and its context. Its antigen is still unknown. Base qualities are missing; no much larger clone stands one base away. In the prospective study, participants were roughly 18 to 100 years old, resided in 25 or so geographic areas of the United States, and were enrolled through a virtual design. In the prospective study, cohorts were assigned on the basis of participant-reported clinical history obtained from a screening survey and a study questionnaire. A participant counted as exposed if, within 2 weeks of entering the study, that participant had been in contact with someone who had a PCR-confirmed or clinician-diagnosed COVID-19 case. Each participant in the prospective study had whole blood, serum and a nasopharyngeal or oropharyngeal swab collected by mobile phlebotomists. Participants in the prospective study had the option to provide additional blood draws and questionnaires over a 2-month period. Blood samples from the prospective study were shipped frozen or at room temperature prior to DNA extraction.

This sample is drawn from a study of blood T cell repertoires in COVID-19 (dated by TCRdb to the early 2020s). With respect to the entire study: Collaborator samples came from the United States, Italy and Spain and covered acute and convalescent phases of COVID-19. The prospective study material was composed of cDNA or gDNA derived from T cells, B-cell-depleted T cells, or PBMCs. Deeply sampled blood TCRbeta repertoires from subjects exposed to, actively infected with, or recovered from COVID-19 were included in the dataset. The repertoires were released in a freely available public database intended as a resource for research on the immune response to SARS-CoV-2. The samples were drawn from the first 160 participants of the ongoing ImmuneRACE study and from 1,254 subjects provided by 6 global collaborators. The sample metadata nearly always contained a de-identified subject ID, COVID-19 status, age in years and sex. Where available, HLA class I and class II types were obtained from metadata supplied by the sample provider rather than from assay-based typing. What the study reported, not specific to this receptor: How much clinical and demographic metadata was included differed by source and by participant, and the metadata was provided uncurated.

TCRbeta CDR3 regions were amplified from genomic DNA using the immunoSEQ Assay, a bias-controlled multiplex PCR. For the original study's pipeline: The number of nucleated cells in each sample was estimated from the amplification of reference gene primers within the assay. To quantify the absolute abundance of each unique TCRbeta CDR3 rearrangement, sequence reads were collapsed and filtered. Productive Simpson clonality was computed per sample as the square root of Simpson's diversity index over productive rearrangements. TCRdb provides this immuneACCESS table in a form limited to in-frame rearrangements. Some clones are lacking; in checked studies, under half of them reflect an unresolved V gene, and why the rest are absent is not known. The DNA was the basis for D and trimming; V, J and clone size are from that table. Present in this sample are some 360,000 clones, more than 70% of which were seen just once. The ten largest clones take up about 0.94% of the sample.

The cysteine opens and the phenylalanine closes a CDR3 of 15 amino acids. The entry retains the CDR3 DNA only, 45 bases that are in frame from base 1. Via the germline V gene, CDR1 is KGHSH and CDR2 LQKENI. Trimming removed 3 bases from V and 5 bases from J, leaving 16 bases between the germline ends. The specimen sequenced was PBMCs or T cells enriched from blood (not recorded which). The chain joins TRBV18 to TRBJ2-5; a tentative D match to TRBD2 spans 6 bases. This TCR came from a woman between 25 and 40 years old who had been exposed to COVID-19. The CDR3 in this case is CASSPSQLAGETQYF. The bases are TGTGCCAGCTCACCCTCTCAGCTTGCGGGGGAGACCCAGTACTTC.